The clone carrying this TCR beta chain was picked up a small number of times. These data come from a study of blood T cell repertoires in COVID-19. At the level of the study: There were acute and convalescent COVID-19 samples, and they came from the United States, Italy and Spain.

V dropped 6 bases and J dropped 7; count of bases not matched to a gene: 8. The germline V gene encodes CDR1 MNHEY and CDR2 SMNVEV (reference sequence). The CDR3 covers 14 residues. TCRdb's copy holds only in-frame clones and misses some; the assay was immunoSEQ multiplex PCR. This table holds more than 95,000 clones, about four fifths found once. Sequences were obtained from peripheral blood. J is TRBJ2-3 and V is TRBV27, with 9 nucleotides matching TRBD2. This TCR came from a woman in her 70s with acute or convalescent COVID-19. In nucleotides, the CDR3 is TGTGCCAGCAGCCTTGGGACTAGCTCAAATACGCAGTATTTT. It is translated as CASSLGTSSNTQYF.